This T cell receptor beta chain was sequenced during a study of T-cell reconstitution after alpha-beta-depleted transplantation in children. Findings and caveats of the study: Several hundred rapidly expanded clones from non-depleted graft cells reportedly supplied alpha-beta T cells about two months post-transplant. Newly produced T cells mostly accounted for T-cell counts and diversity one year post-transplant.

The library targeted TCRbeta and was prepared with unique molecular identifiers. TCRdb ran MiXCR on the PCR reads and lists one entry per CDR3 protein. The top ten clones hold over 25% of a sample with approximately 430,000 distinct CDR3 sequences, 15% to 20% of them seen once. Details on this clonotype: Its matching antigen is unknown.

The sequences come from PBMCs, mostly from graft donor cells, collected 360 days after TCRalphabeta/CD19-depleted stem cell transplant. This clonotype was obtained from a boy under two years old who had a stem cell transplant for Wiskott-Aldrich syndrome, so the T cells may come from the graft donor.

The CDR3 reads CAISKDRATDTQYF. DNA for the CDR3: TGTGCCATCAGTAAGGACAGGGCGACAGATACGCAGTATTTT. The V gene is TRBV10-3, the J gene TRBJ2-3; 8 bases align to TRBD1. J lost 3 bases, V lost 5 bases, and 4 bases had no gene match. The CDR3 extends over 14 amino acids. Germline loops: CDR1 ENHRY, CDR2 SYGVKD.